The 24 T cell receptor beta chains given below trace back to one sample, sequenced in a study of cytomegalovirus exposure and HLA in healthy donors. Libraries were prepared by immunoSEQ multiplex PCR; TCRdb keeps only in-frame clonotypes and omits some of them. The table shows about 360,000 clones, with roughly 90% occurring only once. The sequenced sample consisted of PBMCs. All receptors come from a woman younger than 35 in good health and CMV-seronegative.

The chain combines TRBV9 with TRBJ1-2; 7 positions agree with TRBD1. CDR3 length: 15 residues. With 0 bases clipped from V and 1 base from J, the junction kept 3 bases outside the gene matches. The V gene's germline CDR1 is SGDLS and CDR2 YYNGEE. The CDR3 nucleotides are TGTGCCAGCAGCGTAGTTGGGACAGATAACTATGGCTACACCTTC. This encodes CASSVVGTDNYGYTF.

The rearrangement uses TRBV4-1 and TRBJ2-5, with 7 bases that match TRBD1. The CDR3 totals 14 residues. The V gene's germline CDR1 is MGHRA and CDR2 YSYEKL. Trimming removed 4 bases from V and 5 bases from J; junction bases left unmatched: 7. As DNA, the CDR3 is TGCGCCAGCAGCCCCCCAGGGGGTGTGGAGACCCAGTACTTC. Its protein product is CASSPPGGVETQYF.

The V gene is TRBV7-9, the J gene TRBJ2-7; 7 bases line up with TRBD2. The V gene end was trimmed by 5 bases and the J gene end by 2 bases; junction bases not matched to a gene: 12. The germline CDR1 and CDR2 sequences are SEHNR and FQNEAQ (reference sequence). This CDR3 contains 16 residues. The CDR3 sequence: CASSGLDGMGAYEQYF. For the CDR3, the DNA is TGTGCCAGCAGCGGACTAGACGGGATGGGGGCCTACGAGCAGTACTTC.

This chain links TRBV6-4 with TRBJ1-1; D perhaps matches TRBD1 (5 bases). The CDR3 consists of 13 residues. CDR1 MRHNA and CDR2 SNTAGT come from the germline V gene. Trimming shortened V by 5 bases and J by 4 bases, and 11 bases separated the two germline ends. The CDR3: CASSQQGGTEAFF. CDR3 nucleotides: TGTGCCAGCAGTCAGCAGGGAGGCACTGAAGCTTTCTTT.

This sequence joins TRBV7-8 and TRBJ2-7; 7 bases fit TRBD1. CDR3 size: 13 residues. The V and J ends lost 4 bases and 5 bases, in that order; junction bases with no gene match: 5. Germline CDR1 SGHVS, CDR2 FQNEAQ. CDR3 amino acids: CASSYTGVHEQYF. In DNA form, the CDR3 reads TGTGCCAGCAGCTACACAGGGGTCCACGAGCAGTACTTC.

The genes are TRBV2 and TRBJ1-1; 7 nucleotides line up with TRBD1. Looked up from germline, CDR1 is SNHLY and CDR2 is FYNNEI. The CDR3 length is 15 residues. V was clipped by 4 bases and J by 2 bases; unmatched bases: 7. Written as DNA, the CDR3 is TGTGCCAGCAGTGTGTTAGGGACAGTAAACACTGAAGCTTTCTTT. It specifies CASSVLGTVNTEAFF. Drawing the rest from reference TRBV2 and TRBJ1-1, the complete variable domain is EPEVTQTPSHQVTQMGQEVILRCVPISNHLYFYWYRQILGQKVEFLVSFYNNEISEKSEIFDDQFSVERPDGSNFTLKIRSTKLEDSAMYFCASSVLGTVNTEAFFGQGTRLTVV.

The rearrangement uses TRBV7-3 and TRBJ2-3; 7 nucleotides line up with TRBD2. The CDR3 extends over 14 amino acids. Germline V CDR1 and CDR2: SGHTA, FQGTGA. J lost 4 bases, V lost 5 bases, and 6 bases had no gene match. CDR3 sequence: CASSPTSPADTQYF. The CDR3 coding sequence is TGTGCCAGCAGCCCGACTAGCCCCGCAGATACGCAGTATTTT.

The chain is built from TRBV10-2 and TRBJ1-5; TRBD1 might be the D (6 bases). This CDR3 has 15 amino acids. Trimming removed 1 base from V and 0 bases from J, with 7 bases in between. Germline CDR1 and CDR2: WSHSY and SAAADI. The CDR3, as DNA: TGCGCCAGCAGTGAGTTCAGGGGTAGCAATCAGCCCCAGCATTTT. Its protein product is CASSEFRGSNQPQHF.

This chain connects TRBV7-7 to TRBJ1-4; 8 bases match TRBD1. Trimming cost V 1 base and J 8 bases; bases outside gene matches: 0. This CDR3 contains 13 residues. Germline V gene data show CDR1 as SSHAT and CDR2 as FNYEAQ (reference sequence). The chain's CDR3 is CASSLGQGEKLFF. The CDR3 coding sequence is TGTGCCAGCAGCTTAGGACAGGGGGAAAAACTGTTTTTT.

The chain combines TRBV6-5 with TRBJ2-7, with a weak D call TRBD2 (6 bases). The CDR3 has 13 amino acids. Germline loops: CDR1 MNHEY, CDR2 SVGAGI. The germline V and J ends were trimmed by 5 bases and 0 bases, with 8 bases remaining between them. CDR3: CASSGDSSYEQYF. The CDR3 nucleotides read TGTGCCAGCAGTGGGGACTCCTCCTACGAGCAGTACTTC.

J is TRBJ1-6 and V is TRBV28, with 8 bases fitting TRBD1. Per germline, CDR1 MDHEN and CDR2 SYDVKM. V lost 5 bases, J lost 6 bases, and 9 bases stayed unmatched. The CDR3 has 16 amino acids. CDR3: CASSGKDRVINSPLHF. The CDR3 coding sequence is TGTGCCAGCAGTGGAAAGGACAGGGTCATTAATTCACCCCTCCACTTT.

The V gene is TRBV28, the J gene TRBJ2-5; 10 positions match TRBD1. Germline assignment: CDR1 MDHEN and CDR2 SYDVKM. The CDR3 is 18 residues long. Unmatched junction bases numbered 12, after V lost 2 bases and J lost 3 bases. CDR3 nucleotides: TGTGCCAGCAGTTTAAAGGAGACAGGGGGCGCGACGGAAGAGACCCAGTACTTC. Its translation is CASSLKETGGATEETQYF.

The rearrangement joins TRBV20-1 to TRBJ2-7; D is unresolved. Between the trimmed V and J ends, which lost 4 bases and 4 bases, there was a span of 8 bases. CDR3 length: 11 amino acids. Germline V gene data show CDR1 as DFQATT and CDR2 as SNEGSKA (reference sequence). CDR3 coding DNA: TGCAGTGCTACCCTAGTTTACGAGCAGTACTTC. Amino acid sequence: CSATLVYEQYF.

The rearrangement uses TRBV5-1 and TRBJ2-4, with D maybe TRBD2 (6 bases). CDR1 SGHRS and CDR2 YFSETQ come from the germline V gene. The CDR3 totals 16 residues. Trimming left V 0 bases short and J 3 bases short, with 13 bases between. CDR3 bases: TGCGCCAGCAGCTTGGGCGGGGCGAACGTCAAAAACATTCAGTACTTC. Its translation: CASSLGGANVKNIQYF.

The V gene is TRBV6-1, the J gene TRBJ1-5, with unresolved D. From germline, CDR1 is MNHNS and CDR2 SASEGT. This CDR3 has 15 residues. Trimming cost V 1 base and J 5 bases, with 12 bases left between them. The CDR3 nucleotides are TGTGCCAGCAGTGAAGGAATCGGAGCGTATCAGCCCCAGCATTTT. This gives the protein CASSEGIGAYQPQHF.

This chain connects TRBV2 to TRBJ2-7, with D possibly being TRBD2 (6 bases). Looked up from germline, CDR1 is SNHLY and CDR2 is FYNNEI. This CDR3 is built from 14 residues. V lost 0 bases to trimming and J lost 4 bases, with 10 bases between them. As DNA, the CDR3 is TGTGCCAGCAGTGAAGCGCCAGGGAGGTACGAGCAGTACTTC. It encodes CASSEAPGRYEQYF.

This chain uses TRBV9 with TRBJ2-1; 7 positions agree with TRBD2. V dropped 0 bases and J dropped 5; count of bases not matched to a gene: 5. The CDR3 spans 15 residues. The V gene's germline CDR1 is SGDLS and CDR2 YYNGEE. The CDR3 protein is CASSVVGGGNNEQFF. CDR3 in DNA: TGTGCCAGCAGCGTAGTAGGCGGGGGAAACAATGAGCAGTTCTTC. Looking up the rest from reference TRBV9 and TRBJ2-1 gives the full variable domain: DSGVTQTPKHLITATGQRVTLRCSPRSGDLSVYWYQQSLDQGLQFLIQYYNGEERAKGNILERFSAQQFPDLHSELNLSSLELGDSALYFCASSVVGGGNNEQFFGPGTRLTVL.

This chain uses TRBV2 with TRBJ2-2, with 8 bases aligning to TRBD1. J lost 1 base, V lost 8 bases, and 3 bases had no gene match. Germline V gives CDR1 SNHLY, CDR2 FYNNEI. CDR3 length: 14 amino acids. In DNA, the CDR3 is TGTGCCAGCTGGGGGACAGGGAACACCGGGGAGCTGTTTTTT. Translating gives CASWGTGNTGELFF.

About this clone itself: Other DNA sequences within the sample encode an identical CDR3. The rearrangement links TRBV5-1 to TRBJ1-2; 8 bases fit TRBD1. CDR1 is SGHRS, CDR2 YFSETQ, per germline. The CDR3 covers 14 residues. Losses at the gene ends were 2 bases for V and 1 base for J; bases not matched to a gene: 1. CDR3: CASSLGQGNYGYTF. The CDR3 DNA reads as TGCGCCAGCAGCTTAGGACAGGGTAACTATGGCTACACCTTC. Full variable domain (remainder filled in from reference TRBV5-1 and TRBJ1-2): KAGVTQTPRYLIKTRGQQVTLSCSPISGHRSVSWYQQTPGQGLQFLFEYFSETQRNKGNFPGRFSGRQFSNSRSEMNVSTLELGDSALYLCASSLGQGNYGYTFGSGTRLTVV.

About this clone itself: The same CDR3 can be traced to other DNA sequences in this sample. This chain links TRBV30 with TRBJ1-5; weak D call: TRBD1 (6 bases). Germline CDR1 and CDR2: GTSNPN and SVGIG (reference sequence). V shed 3 bases and J shed 4 bases, with 13 bases lying between them. The CDR3 contains 14 residues. The CDR3 nucleotides read TGTGCCTGGAGCTCGGGGCAGGGGAATCAGCCCCAGCATTTT. This codes for CAWSSGQGNQPQHF.

The V gene is TRBV7-9, the J gene TRBJ2-1, with 8 nucleotides matching TRBD2. Germline V CDR1 and CDR2: SEHNR, FQNEAQ (reference sequence). With V trimmed by 5 bases and J by 7 bases, 16 bases remained unmatched. CDR3 length equals 17 residues. Here the CDR3 DNA reads TGTGCCAGCAGCCACATCCCCTGGCGGGAGGTGGTGAATGAGCAGTTCTTC. Protein product: CASSHIPWREVVNEQFF. Variable domain in full (rest from reference TRBV7-9 and TRBJ2-1): DTGVSQNPRHKITKRGQNVTFRCDPISEHNRLYWYRQTLGQGPEFLTYFQNEAQLEKSRLLSDRFSAERPKGSFSTLEIQRTEQGDSAMYLCASSHIPWREVVNEQFFGPGTRLTVL.

This clone was recorded only once. The genes are TRBV6-5 and TRBJ2-4; D remains unclear. This CDR3 region has 16 residues. Looked up from germline, CDR1 is MNHEY and CDR2 is SVGAGI. Trimming cost V 3 bases and J 0 bases, with 12 bases left between them. The chain's CDR3 is CASSYSSSIAKNIQYF. CDR3 sequence (DNA): TGTGCCAGCAGTTATAGTTCATCGATAGCCAAAAACATTCAGTACTTC.

The chain couples TRBV30 to TRBJ2-1; D uncertain. The CDR3 runs 12 residues. Germline values: CDR1 GTSNPN, CDR2 SVGIG (reference sequence). V was shortened by 4 bases and J by 7 bases, with 11 bases between the two germline ends. CDR3 DNA sequence: TGTGCCTGGAAACAACCCCCTAATGAGCAGTTCTTC. Protein product: CAWKQPPNEQFF.

This clone has only a few counts. This sequence joins TRBV11-2 and TRBJ1-2; no firm D call. The CDR3 consists of 14 residues. V lost 1 base to trimming and J lost 3 bases, with 9 bases between them. Germline V CDR1 and CDR2: SGHAT, FQNNGV. CDR3 amino acids: CASSLVARDYGYTF. DNA of the CDR3: TGTGCCAGCAGCTTAGTGGCGAGGGACTATGGCTACACCTTC.